This note documents a single TCR beta chain sequence. The limits of the CDR3 on the DNA are not certain, so only TCRdb's listed CDR3 is given. During its preparation, the TCRbeta library received unique molecular identifiers. TCRdb re-called the PCR reads with MiXCR, one entry per CDR3 protein. The sample yields 55,000 to 65,000 distinct CDR3 sequences, 40% to 55% seen once. The sample originates from a study of T-cell reconstitution after alpha-beta-depleted transplantation in children. The CDR3 is 15 residues long, ends included. Germline loops: CDR1 SEHNR, CDR2 FQNEAQ (reference sequence). The source of this sequence is a male patient younger than 18 who had a stem cell transplant for acute lymphoblastic leukemia, so the T cells may come from the graft donor. The chain carries TRBV7-9 and TRBJ2-4; the table calls TRBD1, which could not be checked here. This material consisted of PBMCs, mostly from graft donor cells, taken 360 days after TCRalphabeta/CD19-depleted stem cell transplant. CDR3 loop: CASSLVGQGARFLDF.